A single sample gave rise to the 24 T cell receptor beta chains below, sequenced in a study of CD8 T cells in Susac syndrome. Reverse transcription of roughly 0.45 to 1 ug RNA used random hexamers. In TCRdb, the immunoSEQ multiplex PCR reads were re-called with MiXCR into one record per CDR3 protein. Altogether about 140,000 distinct CDR3 sequences are present, 85% to 95% being singletons, with the ten largest covering about 0.11%. The source material was CD4+ T cells from PBMCs. Source of these receptors: a human donor with multiple sclerosis.

V and J are TRBV28 and TRBJ1-3; the D is unclear. This CDR3 is built from 17 residues. Trimming took off 5 bases at V and 0 bases at J, with 17 bases between the two ends. CDR1 is MDHEN and CDR2 is SYDVKM in the germline V gene. In DNA, the CDR3 is TGTGCCAGCAGTCCCTTAGACGGTCTAGGCTCTGGAAACACCATATATTTT. This codes for CASSPLDGLGSGNTIYF.

The chain has TRBV30 and TRBJ1-5; D unresolved. Germline V gene sequence: CDR1 GTSNPN, CDR2 SVGIG (reference sequence). Trimming shortened V by 3 bases and J by 8 bases, and 17 bases separated the two germline ends. This CDR3 is 14 amino acids long. Written as DNA, the CDR3 is TGTGCCTGGAGGTCCAGAGGTCCCGGTGAGCCCCAGCATTTT. Its protein product is CAWRSRGPGEPQHF.

This clonotype was counted once. The chain is built from TRBV10-3 and TRBJ2-4, with 12 bases fitting TRBD1. Unmatched junction bases numbered 9, after V lost 3 bases and J lost 6 bases. The CDR3 sequence is 17 residues long. Germline V gene data show CDR1 as ENHRY and CDR2 as SYGVKD. CDR3 DNA sequence: TGTGCCATCAGTGAAAGGGAGGCGGGACAGGGGGCAAACATTCAGTACTTC. This gives the protein CAISEREAGQGANIQYF.

CDR3 DNA: TGTGCCAGCTCCGAAGGTAGCGGGAAGCAAGAGACCCAGTACTTC. Amino acids: CASSEGSGKQETQYF. The chain has TRBV7-3 and TRBJ2-5, with 8 nucleotides matching TRBD2. Germline trimming cut 8 bases from V and 2 bases from J; bases unmatched to any gene: 10. CDR3 length: 15 amino acids. Germline CDR1 and CDR2: SGHTA and FQGTGA.

This clonotype appeared a single time. This sequence joins TRBV29-1 and TRBJ2-6; 7 bases fit TRBD1. Per germline, CDR1 SQVTM and CDR2 ANQGSEA. J lost 2 bases, V lost 6 bases, and 7 bases had no gene match. This CDR3 is 15 amino acids long. CDR3 residues: CSVGYTGAGANVLTF. DNA for the CDR3: TGCAGCGTCGGTTATACAGGGGCTGGGGCCAACGTCCTGACTTTC.

The chain is built from TRBV27 and TRBJ1-4, with D tentatively TRBD1 (6 bases). Trimming took 8 bases from V and 7 from J, leaving 17 bases between them. Germline V gene sequence: CDR1 MNHEY, CDR2 SMNVEV (reference sequence). This CDR3 contains 14 residues. CDR3 sequence (DNA): TGTGCCAGCTCATGGACAGCCGGAGGTGAAAAACTGTTTTTT. This codes for CASSWTAGGEKLFF.

The rearrangement links TRBV7-9 to TRBJ1-5, with D possibly being TRBD1 (6 bases). This CDR3 is built from 15 residues. Germline V gene sequence: CDR1 SEHNR, CDR2 FQNEAQ (reference sequence). Trimming removed 5 bases from V and 0 bases from J, with 11 bases in between. CDR3 bases: TGTGCCAGCAGCCAGGACAGCCTTAGCAATCAGCCCCAGCATTTT. This sequence encodes CASSQDSLSNQPQHF.

The V call is TRBV18, the J call TRBJ2-6; D possibly corresponds to TRBD1 (6 bases). V shed 0 bases and J shed 2 bases, with 11 bases lying between them. Germline V gives CDR1 KGHSH, CDR2 LQKENI. This CDR3 is built from 17 residues. CDR3 DNA sequence: TGTGCCAGCTCACCACCGATCGGGACAACTGGGGCCAACGTCCTGACTTTC. It translates to CASSPPIGTTGANVLTF.

This clonotype has only one observation. V and J are TRBV29-1 and TRBJ2-3; TRBD1 matches 8 bases. CDR1 and CDR2 (germline): SQVTM, ANQGSEA. The length of the CDR3 is 15 residues. V trimming: 4 bases; J trimming: 6 bases; junction bases outside the gene matches: 12. DNA of the CDR3: TGCAGCGTTGGAGCGACAGGGGATCGCCCGGATACGCAGTATTTT. It specifies CSVGATGDRPDTQYF.

The chain is built from TRBV20-1 and TRBJ1-1, with D possibly being TRBD1 (5 bases). Trimming cost V 5 bases and J 1 base, with 11 bases left between them. The CDR3 runs 13 residues. Germline CDR1 DFQATT, CDR2 SNEGSKA (reference sequence). The CDR3 loop reads CSAGTARNTEAFF. CDR3 sequence (DNA): TGCAGTGCTGGGACCGCCCGGAACACTGAAGCTTTCTTT.

J is TRBJ2-2 and V is TRBV6-5, with 8 bases identical to TRBD2. Germline V lookup: CDR1 MNHEY, CDR2 SVGAGI. This CDR3 region has 16 residues. The V and J ends lost 2 bases and 4 bases, in that order; junction bases with no gene match: 6. The CDR3 sequence: CASSYGLRGGTGELFF. The CDR3 DNA sequence: TGTGCCAGCAGTTACGGGTTACGGGGGGGCACCGGGGAGCTGTTTTTT.

The chain couples TRBV9 to TRBJ2-3; D call uncertain. The CDR3 has 14 residues. The V gene lost 3 bases and the J gene lost 0 bases, with 8 bases spanning the gap. Germline assignment: CDR1 SGDLS and CDR2 YYNGEE. CDR3 sequence: CASSGSYSTDTQYF. Written as DNA, the CDR3 is TGTGCCAGCAGCGGATCCTATAGCACAGATACGCAGTATTTT.

The chain is built from TRBV24-1 and TRBJ2-7; 7 nucleotides line up with TRBD1. CDR3 length: 15 amino acids. CDR1 and CDR2 (germline): KGHDR, SFDVKD. V lost 12 bases and J lost 2; bases outside the gene matches: 15. CDR3 sequence: CAPGITGVVAYEQYF. In DNA form, the CDR3 reads TGTGCCCCGGGGATAACAGGGGTAGTCGCCTACGAGCAGTACTTC.

V usage is TRBV27 and J usage is TRBJ2-5, with 10 bases identical to TRBD2. V trimming: 5 bases; J trimming: 5 bases; junction bases outside the gene matches: 8. Germline V gene lookup returns CDR1 MNHEY and CDR2 SMNVEV (reference sequence). The CDR3 length is 15 residues. The CDR3, as DNA: TGTGCCAGCAGTGCCGCACTAGCGGGATGGGAGACCCAGTACTTC. This encodes CASSAALAGWETQYF.

The V call is TRBV2, the J call TRBJ2-3; D is undetermined. CDR1 is SNHLY and CDR2 is FYNNEI in the germline V gene. The length of the CDR3 is 14 residues. The ends were cut back, 1 base at V and 0 bases at J, with 5 bases in the middle. In DNA form, the CDR3 reads TGTGCCAGCAGTGAAGGCCTCAGCACAGATACGCAGTATTTT. As protein: CASSEGLSTDTQYF.

The chain employs TRBV7-2 and TRBJ2-7; 10 bases line up with TRBD2. Germline-derived CDR1 and CDR2 are SGHTA and FQGNSA. This CDR3 is built from 16 residues. The V gene end was trimmed by 5 bases and the J gene end by 2 bases; junction bases not matched to a gene: 9. This chain's CDR3 is CASSLVGTSATYEQYF. CDR3 sequence (DNA): TGTGCCAGCAGCCTCGTTGGGACTAGCGCAACCTACGAGCAGTACTTC. The full variable domain, its missing parts supplied by reference TRBV7-2 and TRBJ2-7, is GAGVSQSPSNKVTEKGKDVELRCDPISGHTALYWYRQSLGQGLEFLIYFQGNSAPDKSGLPSDRFSAERTGGSVSTLTIQRTQQEDSAVYLCASSLVGTSATYEQYFGPGTRLTVT.

This clonotype appeared once. J is TRBJ2-7 and V is TRBV15; tentatively, D is TRBD1 (5 bases). The CDR3 consists of 14 residues. Germline V CDR1 and CDR2: LNHNV, YYDKDF (reference sequence). Trimming removed 1 base from V and 0 bases from J, with 7 bases in between. CDR3 residues: CATSRVTGSYEQYF. The CDR3 DNA follows: TGTGCCACCAGCAGAGTTACAGGCTCCTACGAGCAGTACTTC. The full variable domain, rest sourced from reference TRBV15 and TRBJ2-7, is DAMVIQNPRYQVTQFGKPVTLSCSQTLNHNVMYWYQQKSSQAPKLLFHYYDKDFNNEADTPDNFQSRRPNTSFCFLDIRSPGLGDTAMYLCATSRVTGSYEQYFGPGTRLTVT.

The chain combines TRBV5-6 with TRBJ2-7; D is possibly TRBD1 (5 bases). V lost 4 bases to trimming and J lost 3 bases, with 11 bases between them. The germline V gene encodes CDR1 SGHDT and CDR2 YYEEEE. The CDR3 spans 13 residues. The DNA of the CDR3 is TGTGCCAGCAGCGGGGCAGGTTACTACGAGCAGTACTTC. It is translated as CASSGAGYYEQYF.

This clonotype was recorded only once. This chain joins TRBV30 and TRBJ2-7; D might be TRBD1 (5 bases). V was pared by 2 bases and J by 10 bases, with 15 bases between. Germline lookup yields CDR1 GTSNPN and CDR2 SVGIG (reference sequence). The CDR3 consists of 12 residues. The CDR3 bases are TGTGCCTGGAGTCCGACAGACTTATCTCAGTACTTC. Translation gives CAWSPTDLSQYF.

The rearrangement links TRBV6-5 to TRBJ1-2, with D unclear. CDR3 length: 14 amino acids. The germline V gene has CDR1 MNHEY and CDR2 SVGAGI. Trimming stripped 6 bases from V and 5 bases from J, with 16 bases between. The CDR3 DNA reads as TGTGCCAGCAGCCCCGATTTGTGGGCATATGGCTACACCTTC. Translating it yields CASSPDLWAYGYTF.

The J gene is TRBJ2-3, the V gene TRBV5-4; TRBD2 matches 8 bases. The CDR3 covers 15 residues. After removal of 5 bases from V and 0 bases from J, the junction contained 5 bases not matched to a gene. CDR1 and CDR2 (germline): SGHNT, YYREEE (reference sequence). In DNA form, the CDR3 reads TGTGCCAGCAGAACGGGGGGGCTTAGCACAGATACGCAGTATTTT. The encoded protein is CASRTGGLSTDTQYF.

The J gene is TRBJ1-1, the V gene TRBV29-1; D is unclear. This CDR3 is 12 amino acids long. The germline V gene has CDR1 SQVTM and CDR2 ANQGSEA. Trimming stripped 7 bases from V and 9 bases from J, with 18 bases between. The DNA of the CDR3 is TGCAGCGCGATTAATGAGGGCTCGAAAGCTTTCTTT. This encodes CSAINEGSKAFF.

The chain uses TRBV29-1 and TRBJ1-2; 7 bases match TRBD1. Trimming removed 4 bases from V and 7 bases from J; junction bases left unmatched: 6. From germline, CDR1 is SQVTM and CDR2 ANQGSEA. There are 12 residues in the CDR3. The CDR3: CSVGAGGRGYTF. The CDR3 nucleotides are TGCAGCGTTGGGGCAGGGGGACGTGGCTACACCTTC.

This clonotype was observed a single time. DNA of the CDR3: TGTGCCAGCAGTTTCGGCGGAGGTGGTAGGGGGAGTCGGCCCCAGCATTTT. It codes for CASSFGGGGRGSRPQHF. This chain links TRBV28 with TRBJ1-5, with D maybe TRBD1 (6 bases). V lost 3 bases, J lost 9 bases, and 24 bases lay in between. Germline lookup yields CDR1 MDHEN and CDR2 SYDVKM. This CDR3 spans 17 amino acids.